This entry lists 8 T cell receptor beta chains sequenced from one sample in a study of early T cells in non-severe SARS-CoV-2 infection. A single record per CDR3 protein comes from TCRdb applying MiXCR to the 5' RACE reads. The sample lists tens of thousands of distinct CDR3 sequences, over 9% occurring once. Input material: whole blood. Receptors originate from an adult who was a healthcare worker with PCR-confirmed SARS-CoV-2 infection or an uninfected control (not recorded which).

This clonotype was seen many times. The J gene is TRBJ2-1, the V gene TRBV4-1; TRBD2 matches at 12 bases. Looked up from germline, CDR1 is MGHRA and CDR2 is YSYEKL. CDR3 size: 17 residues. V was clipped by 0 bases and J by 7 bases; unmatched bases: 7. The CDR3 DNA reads TGCGCCAGCAGCCAAGATCTCCTAGCGGGAGGGCAGAATGAGCAGTTCTTC. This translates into CASSQDLLAGGQNEQFF.

The CDR3 sequence: CRQEGTDTQYF. CDR3 bases: TGCAGGCAAGAGGGCACAGATACGCAGTATTTT. This chain links TRBV29-1 with TRBJ2-3; no clear D. This CDR3 spans 11 amino acids. The V gene's germline CDR1 is SQVTM and CDR2 ANQGSEA.

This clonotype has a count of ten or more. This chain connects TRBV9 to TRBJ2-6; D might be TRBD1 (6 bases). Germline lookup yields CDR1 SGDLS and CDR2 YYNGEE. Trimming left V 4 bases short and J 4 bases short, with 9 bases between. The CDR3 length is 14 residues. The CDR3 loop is CASSSQGGANVLTF. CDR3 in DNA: TGTGCCAGCAGCTCCCAGGGGGGGGCCAACGTCCTGACTTTC.

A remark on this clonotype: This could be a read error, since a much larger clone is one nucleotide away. The CDR3 DNA sequence: TGTGCCAGCACCCTCCGGGACATGGACAACAATGAGCAGTTCTTC. This gives the protein CASTLRDMDNNEQFF. The chain carries TRBV2 and TRBJ2-1; D might be TRBD1 (6 bases). The CDR3 has 15 residues. Looked up from germline, CDR1 is SNHLY and CDR2 is FYNNEI. V lost 7 bases and J lost 5, with 18 bases in between.

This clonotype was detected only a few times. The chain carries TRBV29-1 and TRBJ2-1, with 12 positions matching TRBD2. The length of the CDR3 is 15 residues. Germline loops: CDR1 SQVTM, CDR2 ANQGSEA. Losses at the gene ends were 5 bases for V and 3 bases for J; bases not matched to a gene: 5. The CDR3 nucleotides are TGCAGCGTTCCCGGGACTAGCGGGCTCTACAATGAGCAGTTCTTC. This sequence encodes CSVPGTSGLYNEQFF.

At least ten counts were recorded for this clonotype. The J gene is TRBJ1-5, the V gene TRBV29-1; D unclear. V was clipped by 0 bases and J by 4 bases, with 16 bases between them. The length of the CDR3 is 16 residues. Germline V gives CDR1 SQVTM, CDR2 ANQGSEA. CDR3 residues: CSVEEGLGFRNQPQHF. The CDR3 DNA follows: TGCAGCGTTGAAGAGGGGTTGGGGTTTAGGAATCAGCCCCAGCATTTT.

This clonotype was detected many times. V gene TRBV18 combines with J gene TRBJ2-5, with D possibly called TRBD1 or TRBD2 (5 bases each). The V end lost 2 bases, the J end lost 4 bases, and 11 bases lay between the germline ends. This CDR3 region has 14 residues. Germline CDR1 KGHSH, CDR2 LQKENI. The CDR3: CASSPAPGPETQYF. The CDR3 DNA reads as TGTGCCAGCTCACCAGCACCGGGACCAGAGACCCAGTACTTC.

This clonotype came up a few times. The CDR3 sequence: CASRLAGGEQYF. DNA of the CDR3: TGTGCCAGCAGACTAGCGGGAGGCGAGCAGTACTTC. V and J are TRBV6-2 or TRBV6-3 and TRBJ2-7; 12 positions agree with TRBD2. Germline V gene lookup returns CDR1 MNHEY and CDR2 SVGEGT. The CDR3 is 12 amino acids. The V gene end was trimmed by 6 bases and the J gene end by 6 bases; junction bases not matched to a gene: 0.